A selection of T cell receptor beta chains follows, all from one sample in a study of neoadjuvant nivolumab and ipilimumab in lung cancer. Measured with immunoSEQ multiplex PCR; TCRdb has only the in-frame clones, and not every one. The sample lists 8,800 or so clones; 70% to 85% were seen once. This specimen was tumor tissue, taken after neoadjuvant nivolumab, alone or with ipilimumab, at or shortly before surgery. The source of these receptors is an adult with non-small cell lung cancer. The CDR3 runs from the conserved cysteine through the conserved F or W. D genes are given only for firm matches. A row's size may be missing; if present it is once, few, many or a size class.

D	V	J	size	CDR3	DNA
TRBD1	TRBV4-1	TRBJ1-4	once	CASSQGGTDATNEKLFF	TGCGCCAGCAGCCAAGGGGGGACAGATGCAACTAATGAAAAACTGTTTTTT
-	TRBV5-1	TRBJ2-3	few	CASSNGGDLTDTQYF	TGCGCCAGCAGCAACGGTGGAGATCTAACAGATACGCAGTATTTT
TRBD2	TRBV7-8	TRBJ2-2	-	CASSLGTSYTGELFF	TGTGCCAGCAGCTTAGGGACTAGTTACACCGGGGAGCTGTTTTTT
-	TRBV28	TRBJ2-7	-	CASSFSGANYEQYF	TGTGCCAGCAGTTTTTCTGGGGCCAACTACGAGCAGTACTTC
-	TRBV7-2	TRBJ2-1	once	CASSLANNEQFF	TGTGCCAGCAGCTTAGCAAACAATGAGCAGTTCTTC
TRBD1	TRBV27	TRBJ1-4	-	CASSDRGLGNEKLFF	TGTGCCAGCAGTGACAGGGGGCTGGGTAATGAAAAACTGTTTTTT
TRBD1	TRBV6-4	TRBJ2-5	-	CASSERTGGMETQYF	TGTGCCAGCAGTGAGCGGACAGGGGGTATGGAGACCCAGTACTTC
-	TRBV6-4	TRBJ1-1	-	CASSDRDNTEAFF	TGTGCCAGCAGTGACCGGGACAACACTGAAGCTTTCTTT
TRBD2	TRBV30	TRBJ2-3	-	CAWSVPSGFTDTQYF	TGTGCCTGGAGTGTGCCTAGCGGATTCACAGATACGCAGTATTTT
TRBD2	TRBV5-1	TRBJ2-7	few	CASSFTSGPREQYF	TGCGCCAGCAGCTTCACTAGCGGGCCTAGGGAGCAGTACTTC
-	TRBV10-2	TRBJ2-3	-	CASIPGGALDTQYF	TGCGCCAGCATACCTGGGGGGGCTCTCGATACGCAGTATTTT
TRBD2	TRBV5-1	TRBJ2-3	-	CASSLLGSSGSVGTDTQYF	TGCGCCAGCAGCTTGTTAGGTTCCAGCGGGAGTGTCGGCACAGATACGCAGTATTTT
-	TRBV15	TRBJ2-7	once	CATSSPRGRAYF	TGTGCCACCAGCAGTCCCCGCGGACGTGCGTACTTC
TRBD1	TRBV7-3	TRBJ2-1	once	CASSSGTGWNNEQFF	TGTGCCAGCAGCTCCGGGACAGGGTGGAACAATGAGCAGTTCTTC
-	TRBV28	TRBJ2-7	-	CASSFGGYQGGVVGSYEQYF	TGTGCCAGCAGTTTTGGCGGGTATCAGGGAGGTGTGGTGGGGTCCTACGAGCAGTACTTC
TRBD1	TRBV5-6	TRBJ2-7	-	CASSLLTGGSYEQYF	TGTGCCAGCAGCTTACTGACAGGGGGGTCCTACGAGCAGTACTTC
-	TRBV2	TRBJ1-2	-	CASSLLQGTLYGYTF	TGTGCCAGCAGCCTACTCCAGGGGACCCTCTACGGCTACACCTTC
-	TRBV5-1	TRBJ2-7	-	CASSSVPPGHPGYEQYF	TGCGCCAGCAGCTCCGTACCTCCGGGACACCCCGGGTACGAGCAGTACTTC